A single sample is the source of the 23 T cell receptor beta chains below, sequenced in a study of shared clonotypes between healthy human individuals. Profiled with immunoSEQ multiplex PCR; TCRdb holds only in-frame clones, not every one. Of 2 million to 3 million clones in the sample, under 95% are singletons; the top ten hold 0.36%. The sequencing sample was made of naive CD4+ T cells from PBMCs. Subset: CD45RA+ positively selected. The receptors come from a man aged 18 to 35 in good health. Some clones in this sample may be carry-over from other donors' samples.

V usage is TRBV5-1 and J usage is TRBJ1-3; D possibly corresponds to TRBD1 (6 bases). Germline values: CDR1 SGHRS, CDR2 YFSETQ. Trimming shortened V by 4 bases and J by 8 bases, and 19 bases separated the two germline ends. The length of the CDR3 is 15 residues. CDR3 sequence (DNA): TGCGCCAGCAGCCTAACAGGGCCGGATGGCGACACCATATATTTT. It specifies CASSLTGPDGDTIYF.

The J gene is TRBJ2-2, the V gene TRBV29-1, with D possibly matching TRBD2 (6 bases). The CDR3 runs to 14 residues. Germline-derived CDR1 and CDR2 are SQVTM and ANQGSEA. Trimming left V 3 bases short and J 5 bases short, with 13 bases between. This CDR3 is CSVEEGMATGELFF. The CDR3 DNA reads TGCAGCGTTGAGGAGGGGATGGCTACCGGGGAGCTGTTTTTT.

This clone has just one count. The same CDR3 also results from other DNA sequences found in this sample. The chain combines TRBV5-4 with TRBJ2-5; D is unresolved. The CDR3 extends over 13 amino acids. The V end lost 2 bases, the J end lost 4 bases, and 9 bases lay between the germline ends. CDR1 and CDR2 from the germline V gene are SGHNT and YYREEE (reference sequence). CDR3 loop: CASSLSSGETQYF. CDR3 in DNA: TGTGCCAGCAGCTTATCGTCGGGAGAGACCCAGTACTTC. Full variable domain (rest looked up from reference TRBV5-4 and TRBJ2-5): ETGVTQSPTHLIKTRGQQVTLRCSSQSGHNTVSWYQQALGQGPQFIFQYYREEENGRGNFPPRFSGLQFPNYSSELNVNALELDDSALYLCASSLSSGETQYFGPGTRLLVL.

J is TRBJ1-1 and V is TRBV28; unclear D gene. The CDR3 has 14 amino acids. CDR1 and CDR2 from the germline V gene are MDHEN and SYDVKM. The ends were cut back, 5 bases at V and 0 bases at J, with 10 bases in the middle. The CDR3 is CASSNRFMNTEAFF. The CDR3 nucleotides read TGTGCCAGCAGTAACAGATTCATGAACACTGAAGCTTTCTTT.

V is TRBV9 and J is TRBJ2-1; D is undetermined. Between the trimmed V and J ends, which lost 1 base and 5 bases, there was a span of 7 bases. From germline, CDR1 is SGDLS and CDR2 YYNGEE. This CDR3 region has 13 residues. CDR3 protein: CASSVNLDNEQFF. The DNA of the CDR3 is TGTGCCAGCAGCGTAAATCTGGACAATGAGCAGTTCTTC.

This chain uses TRBV7-2 with TRBJ2-1; no definite D call. CDR1 is SGHTA, CDR2 FQGNSA, per germline. This CDR3 is built from 12 residues. V gave up 0 bases and J gave up 10 bases, with 7 bases separating them. CDR3 amino acids: CASSLAGIEQFF. The CDR3 bases are TGTGCCAGCAGCTTAGCGGGGATCGAGCAGTTCTTC.

This sequence joins TRBV5-4 and TRBJ2-5; D is perhaps TRBD1 (6 bases). Per the germline V gene, CDR1 is SGHNT and CDR2 is YYREEE (reference sequence). V dropped 6 bases and J dropped 2 bases, with 14 bases sitting between them. There are 14 residues in the CDR3. CDR3 coding DNA: TGTGCCAGCACAGGGGCTAGGGGACAAGAGACCCAGTACTTC. Its translation is CASTGARGQETQYF.

The chain employs TRBV7-3 and TRBJ2-3; 8 nucleotides line up with TRBD2. The J segment lost 4 bases and the V segment lost 5 bases, leaving 11 bases of the junction unmatched. Germline loops: CDR1 SGHTA, CDR2 FQGTGA. The CDR3 runs 16 residues. The CDR3 sequence: CASSPGGARGPDTQYF. For the CDR3, the DNA is TGTGCCAGCAGCCCCGGGGGGGCTCGGGGCCCAGATACGCAGTATTTT.

This chain connects TRBV7-2 to TRBJ2-3; 9 nucleotides agree with TRBD2. CDR1 is SGHTA and CDR2 is FQGNSA in the germline V gene. The CDR3 sequence is 15 residues long. Germline trimming cut 1 base from V and 2 bases from J; bases unmatched to any gene: 1. The CDR3 DNA reads as TGTGCCAGCAGCTTAGTAGCGGGGGTCACAGATACGCAGTATTTT. Encoded protein: CASSLVAGVTDTQYF.

The V call is TRBV6-1, the J call TRBJ1-5; 7 bases are shared with TRBD1. Germline V lookup: CDR1 MNHNS, CDR2 SASEGT. The ends lost 6 bases at V and 0 bases at J; junction bases unmatched: 5. The CDR3 contains 15 residues. CDR3 protein: CASRSGTDSNQPQHF. In nucleotides, the CDR3 is TGTGCCAGCAGATCCGGGACAGATAGCAATCAGCCCCAGCATTTT.

This clone came up once. V is TRBV5-4 and J is TRBJ2-7; 7 nucleotides line up with TRBD1. The CDR3 is 14 residues long. Germline CDR1 reads SGHNT; CDR2 reads YYREEE (reference sequence). The V gene end was trimmed by 3 bases and the J gene end by 6 bases; junction bases not matched to a gene: 9. The CDR3 spells CASSSLGGVSEQYF. CDR3 bases: TGTGCCAGCAGCTCGTTAGGGGGCGTCTCCGAGCAGTACTTC. Using reference TRBV5-4 and TRBJ2-7 for the parts outside the CDR3, the full variable domain is ETGVTQSPTHLIKTRGQQVTLRCSSQSGHNTVSWYQQALGQGPQFIFQYYREEENGRGNFPPRFSGLQFPNYSSELNVNALELDDSALYLCASSSLGGVSEQYFGPGTRLTVT.

This chain links TRBV5-1 with TRBJ1-2; tentatively, D is TRBD1 (6 bases). Between the trimmed V and J ends, which lost 4 bases and 3 bases, there was a span of 10 bases. This CDR3 spans 13 amino acids. Germline V gene lookup returns CDR1 SGHRS and CDR2 YFSETQ. CDR3 amino acids: CASSPGGHYGYTF. Here the CDR3 DNA reads TGCGCCAGCAGCCCTGGGGGGCACTATGGCTACACCTTC.

The V and J genes are TRBV5-1 and TRBJ2-5; D perhaps matches TRBD2 (6 bases). Germline CDR1 SGHRS, CDR2 YFSETQ. The CDR3 spans 15 residues. The V end lost 1 base, the J end lost 5 bases, and 15 bases lay between the germline ends. The CDR3 DNA follows: TGCGCCAGCAGCTTGACCGGGACTGCGGAGGAGACCCAGTACTTC. Amino acid sequence: CASSLTGTAEETQYF.

This chain links TRBV29-1 with TRBJ2-1; no firm D call. Germline V lookup: CDR1 SQVTM, CDR2 ANQGSEA. The CDR3 has 13 residues. V was shortened by 4 bases and J by 0 bases, with 7 bases between the two germline ends. The CDR3 nucleotides read TGCAGCGTTGGGGTGAGCTCCTACAATGAGCAGTTCTTC. Its protein product is CSVGVSSYNEQFF.

This clone is a singleton in its sample. The gene calls are TRBV5-1 and TRBJ2-2; D not certain. V lost 0 bases and J lost 6, with 12 bases in between. CDR3 length: 15 residues. The germline V gene encodes CDR1 SGHRS and CDR2 YFSETQ. CDR3 coding DNA: TGCGCCAGCAGCTTGGTGGTTTCCGGACCCGGGGAGCTGTTTTTT. Translating gives CASSLVVSGPGELFF.

The gene calls are TRBV28 and TRBJ2-1; tentatively, D is TRBD2 (6 bases). The CDR3 covers 14 residues. V gave up 8 bases and J gave up 8 bases, with 19 bases separating them. CDR1 is MDHEN, CDR2 SYDVKM, per germline. The CDR3 DNA is TGTGCCAGCGGTATTAGCGGCCACCGTGATGAGCAGTTCTTC. This gives the protein CASGISGHRDEQFF.

CDR3 protein: CASSLAGPETQYF. The CDR3 nucleotides are TGTGCCAGCAGCTTAGCAGGGCCCGAGACCCAGTACTTC. V usage is TRBV7-7 and J usage is TRBJ2-5; D uncertain. CDR1 and CDR2 from the germline V gene are SSHAT and FNYEAQ (reference sequence). This CDR3 is built from 13 residues. V was shortened by 0 bases and J by 5 bases, with 7 bases between the two germline ends.

This clone was observed a single time. This rearrangement joins TRBV19 to TRBJ1-4; 9 nucleotides match TRBD1. With V trimmed by 5 bases and J by 5 bases, 6 bases remained unmatched. CDR1 is LNHDA, CDR2 SQIVND, per germline (reference sequence). The CDR3 sequence is 15 residues long. The CDR3 DNA sequence: TGTGCCAGTAGTCGACCCGGGACAGGGAATGAAAAACTGTTTTTT. Encoded protein: CASSRPGTGNEKLFF.

The chain links TRBV5-1 to TRBJ2-5; TRBD2 matches 10 bases. Trimming took 4 bases from V and 3 from J; bases not matched to a gene: 6. Germline assignment: CDR1 SGHRS and CDR2 YFSETQ. This CDR3 region has 15 residues. CDR3 protein: CASSTILAGEETQYF. CDR3 coding DNA: TGCGCCAGCAGCACCATTCTAGCGGGAGAAGAGACCCAGTACTTC.

J is TRBJ1-2 and V is TRBV29-1; D remains unclear. The germline V and J ends were trimmed by 3 bases and 7 bases, with 12 bases remaining between them. Germline CDR1 reads SQVTM; CDR2 reads ANQGSEA. The length of the CDR3 is 12 residues. CDR3 sequence (DNA): TGCAGCGTTGACTCTGGATACTGTGGCTACACCTTC. This translates into CSVDSGYCGYTF.

V is TRBV27 and J is TRBJ2-7, with D perhaps TRBD1 or TRBD2 (5 bases each). V gave up 7 bases and J gave up 0 bases, with 16 bases separating them. The germline CDR1 and CDR2 sequences are MNHEY and SMNVEV (reference sequence). This CDR3 is built from 15 residues. CDR3 amino acids: CASTSPGADSYEQYF. The CDR3 DNA reads as TGTGCCAGCACCTCCCCCGGGGCAGACTCCTACGAGCAGTACTTC.

The chain employs TRBV7-3 and TRBJ2-3, with D possibly matching TRBD2 (6 bases). The germline V gene has CDR1 SGHTA and CDR2 FQGTGA. V lost 1 base and J lost 0, with 8 bases in between. This CDR3 has 15 amino acids. The CDR3, as DNA: TGTGCCAGCAGCTTAATAGCGGCTAGCACAGATACGCAGTATTTT. It translates to CASSLIAASTDTQYF.

The CDR3 sequence is CASSLREGSHEQYF. The CDR3, as DNA: TGTGCCAGCAGCCTGCGAGAGGGTTCGCACGAGCAGTACTTC. The genes are TRBV7-9 and TRBJ2-7, with D perhaps matching TRBD2 (5 bases). Trimming stripped 5 bases from V and 5 bases from J, with 16 bases between. The CDR3 covers 14 residues. CDR1 and CDR2 from the germline V gene are SEHNR and FQNEAQ (reference sequence).